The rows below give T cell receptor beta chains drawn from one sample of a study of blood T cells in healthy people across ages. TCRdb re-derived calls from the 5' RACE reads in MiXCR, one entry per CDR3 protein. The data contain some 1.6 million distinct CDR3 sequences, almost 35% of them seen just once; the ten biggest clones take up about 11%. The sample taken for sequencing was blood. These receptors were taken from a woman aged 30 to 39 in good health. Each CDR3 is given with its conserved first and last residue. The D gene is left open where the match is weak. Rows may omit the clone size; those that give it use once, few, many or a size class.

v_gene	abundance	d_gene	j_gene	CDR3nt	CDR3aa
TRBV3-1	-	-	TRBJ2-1	TGTGCCAGCGGACAGAGCAAAGTCTATGAGCAGTTCTTC	CASGQSKVYEQFF
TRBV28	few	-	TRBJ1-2	TGTGCCAGCACTCAAAGCGCGGGCTACACCTTC	CASTQSAGYTF
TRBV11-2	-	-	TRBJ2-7	TGTGCCAGCGGCTTAGACCAAATCAGTGTATACGAGCAGTACTTC	CASGLDQISVYEQYF
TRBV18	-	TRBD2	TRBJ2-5	TGTGCCAGCTCACCCCAGAGCGGGAGTGAAGAGACCCAGTACTTC	CASSPQSGSEETQYF
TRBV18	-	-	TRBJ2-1	TGTGCCAGCTCACCCCAGGGGACTTCTTACAATGAGCAGTTCTTC	CASSPQGTSYNEQFF
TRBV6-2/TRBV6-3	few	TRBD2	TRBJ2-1	TGTGCCAGCAGGCGACTAGCGGGAGGGGGGAATGAGCAGTTCTTC	CASRRLAGGGNEQFF
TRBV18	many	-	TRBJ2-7	TGTGCCAGCAGCCCGGGACACCCCTACGAGCAGTACTTC	CASSPGHPYEQYF
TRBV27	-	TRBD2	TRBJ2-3	TGTGCCAGCAGTTTATCAACTAGCGCAATAAGCACAGATACGCAGTATTTT	CASSLSTSAISTDTQYF
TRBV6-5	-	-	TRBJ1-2	TGTGCCAGCAGGGGACCGAGGCGGGGCGATTACTATGGCTACACCTTC	CASRGPRRGDYYGYTF
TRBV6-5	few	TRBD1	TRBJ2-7	TGTGCCAGCAGTTACTCGACAGGGAACTACGAGCAGTACTTC	CASSYSTGNYEQYF
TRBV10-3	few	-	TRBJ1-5	TGTGCCATCAGGTTCTCAGAAAGTCAGCCCCAGCATTTT	CAIRFSESQPQHF
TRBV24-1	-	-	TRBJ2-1	TGTGCCACCAGTTCGTGTGGGGACCATGAGCAGTTCTTC	CATSSCGDHEQFF
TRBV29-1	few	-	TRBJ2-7	TGCAGCGTTGTGACTAACTACGAGCAGTACTTC	CSVVTNYEQYF
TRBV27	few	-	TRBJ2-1	TGTGCCAGCAGTATGACAGTGGGCGATGAGCAGTTCTTC	CASSMTVGDEQFF
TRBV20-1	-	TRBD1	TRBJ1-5	TGCAGTGCTAGAGAACAGGGGAACAATCAGCCCCAGCATTTT	CSAREQGNNQPQHF
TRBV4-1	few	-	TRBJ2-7	TGCGCCAGCAGCCATGACAGGTCCGCCTACGAGCAGTACTTC	CASSHDRSAYEQYF
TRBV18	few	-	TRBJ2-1	TGTGCCAGCTCACCCTCGGGGGTAGCGGTTAGCTCCTACAATGAGCAGTTCTTC	CASSPSGVAVSSYNEQFF
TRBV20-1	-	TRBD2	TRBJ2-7	TGCAGTGCGAAGCAGGTAGCGGGCCAGTACTCCTACGAGCAGTACTTC	CSAKQVAGQYSYEQYF
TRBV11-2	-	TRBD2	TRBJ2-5	TGTGCCAGCGGGAGGGTTGAAACCCAGTACTTC	CASGRVETQYF
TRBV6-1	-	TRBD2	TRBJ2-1	TGTGCCAGCCGGATGGAGCGGGGGGAATACAATGAGCAGTTCTTC	CASRMERGEYNEQFF
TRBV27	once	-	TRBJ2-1	TGTGCCAGCAGTTCGGCTAGCTGGAGGGCCTCATACAATGAGCAGTTCTTC	CASSSASWRASYNEQFF
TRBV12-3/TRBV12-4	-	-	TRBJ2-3	TGTGCCAGCAGTAGCCGGACAGCCAGCGCAGATACGCAGTATTTT	CASSSRTASADTQYF
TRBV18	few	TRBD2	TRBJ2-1	TGTGCCAGCTCACCAACTATAGCGGGAGATGGGGATGAGCAGTTCTTC	CASSPTIAGDGDEQFF
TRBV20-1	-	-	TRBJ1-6	TGCAGTGCGAGGATTGGCCAGAATAATTCACCCCTCCACTTT	CSARIGQNNSPLHF
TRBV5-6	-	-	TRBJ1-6	TGTGCCAGCAGCTTGGGCAGCCACAATTCACCCCTCCACTTT	CASSLGSHNSPLHF
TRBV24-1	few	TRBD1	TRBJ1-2	TGTGCCACCAGTGACCCGGACAGGGGCTATGGCTACACCTTC	CATSDPDRGYGYTF
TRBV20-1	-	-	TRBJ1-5	TGCAGTGGGAAAGGGGGGGAGTCTCAGCCCCAGCATTTT	CSGKGGESQPQHF
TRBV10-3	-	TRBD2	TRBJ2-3	TGTGCCATCAGTGACCGGGGACTAGCGGGCACAGATACGCAGTATTTT	CAISDRGLAGTDTQYF
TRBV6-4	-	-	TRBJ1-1	TGTGCCAGCAGTGACTGGCGGGGGACTGAAGCTTTCTTT	CASSDWRGTEAFF
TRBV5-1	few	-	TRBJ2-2	TGCGCCAGCAGCATCCTACAGGGTGGTGGCACCGGGGAGCTGTTTTTT	CASSILQGGGTGELFF
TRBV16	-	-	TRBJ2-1	TGTGCCAGCAGCCAATCAGCAGCGGGCTCCTACAATGAGCAGTTCTTC	CASSQSAAGSYNEQFF
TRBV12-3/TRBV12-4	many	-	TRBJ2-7	TGTGCCAGCAGTTCCTGGCCGATCAGAGCCTACGAGCAGTACTTC	CASSSWPIRAYEQYF
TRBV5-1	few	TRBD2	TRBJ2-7	TGCGCCAGCAGCTTGGGACTAGCCGCCGAGCAGTACTTC	CASSLGLAAEQYF
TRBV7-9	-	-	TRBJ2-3	TGTGCCAGCGAGCAGGGGATGGTCGAAGATACGCAGTATTTT	CASEQGMVEDTQYF
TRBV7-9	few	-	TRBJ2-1	TGTGCCAGCAGGGGAGGGGGGGCCTTATACAATGAGCAGTTCTTC	CASRGGGALYNEQFF
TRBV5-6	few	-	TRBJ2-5	TGTGCCAGCAGCTTGACAGTCCAGGGGACCCAGTACTTC	CASSLTVQGTQYF
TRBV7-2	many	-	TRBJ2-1	TGTGCCAGCAGCTTGGGGTGGTCCTACAATGAGCAGTTCTTC	CASSLGWSYNEQFF
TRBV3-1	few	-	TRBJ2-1	TGTGCCAGCAGCCAAGCACATGAGCAGTTCTTC	CASSQAHEQFF
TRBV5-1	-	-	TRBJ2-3	TGCGCCAGCAGCTTGGGGCTAGCAGGAATCCGTAAATTTCCCACAGATACGCAGTATTTT	CASSLGLAGIRKFPTDTQYF
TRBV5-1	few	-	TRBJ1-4	TGCGCCAGCAGCTTGAAGGCAGCAACTAATGAAAAACTGTTTTTT	CASSLKAATNEKLFF
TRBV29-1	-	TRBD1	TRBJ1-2	TGCAGTGTGTCTGGACAGGGGGGGACTGACGGCTACACCTTC	CSVSGQGGTDGYTF
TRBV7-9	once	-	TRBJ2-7	TGTGCCAGCAGCTTGGGAAACAGGGATTCGTACTTC	CASSLGNRDSYF
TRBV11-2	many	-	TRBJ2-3	TGTGCCAGCAGCTTAGTGAGGGATACGCAGTATTTT	CASSLVRDTQYF
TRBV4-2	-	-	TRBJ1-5	TGTGCCACCACAGGACGGACCAATCAGCCCCAGCATTTT	CATTGRTNQPQHF
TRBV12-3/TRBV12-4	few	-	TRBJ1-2	TGTGCCAGCAGTTTAGTAAGGGTGGGAGGCTACACCTTC	CASSLVRVGGYTF
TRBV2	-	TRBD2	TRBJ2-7	TGTGCCAGCAGCCTCGGGACTAGCGGGCCCTTCTCCTACGAGCAGTACTTC	CASSLGTSGPFSYEQYF
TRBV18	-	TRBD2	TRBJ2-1	TGTGCCAGCTCATCGGGACTAGCGGGGGGAATCGAGCAGTTCTTC	CASSSGLAGGIEQFF
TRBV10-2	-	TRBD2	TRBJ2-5	TGCGCCAGCAGTGACAGCGGGGACTTCCAAGAGACCCAGTACTTC	CASSDSGDFQETQYF
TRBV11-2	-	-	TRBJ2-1	TGTGCCAGCAGCGGACGGGGGCGTATATACAATGAGCAGTTCTTC	CASSGRGRIYNEQFF